This T cell receptor (beta chain) was identified during a study of OX40 agonist ivuxolimab in advanced cancers. Study details: The dose of intravenous ivuxolimab that patients received every 2 weeks ranged from 0.01 to 10 mg/kg. Whole-study findings and limits: Relative to CD4+, CD8+ T cells held more expanded clones on average. Low levels of normalized T-cell clonal expansion also appeared in some nonresponders. At 0.1-3.0 mg/kg, partial responders had clonal expansion among the lowest observed.

In regard to this clone: Its target is unknown.

Germline V lookup: CDR1 WSHSY, CDR2 SAAADI. The CDR3 sequence is 14 residues long. With 3 bases removed from V and 8 bases from J, the gap between germline ends came to 13 bases. The protocol was immunoSEQ multiplex PCR, while the TCRdb copy is restricted to in-frame clones and leaves out a portion. The table has roughly 76,000 clones, roughly 90% seen once. The V gene is TRBV10-2, the J gene TRBJ1-4; the D is unclear. This clonotype was obtained from an adult with an advanced solid tumor such as melanoma, head and neck, liver or kidney cancer. The source material was CD4+ or CD8+ T cells sorted from blood, sampled in a trial of the OX40 agonist ivuxolimab. The CDR3: CASSEAGPGEKLFF. CDR3 bases: TGCGCCAGCAGTGAAGCTGGGCCGGGAGAAAAACTGTTTTTT.